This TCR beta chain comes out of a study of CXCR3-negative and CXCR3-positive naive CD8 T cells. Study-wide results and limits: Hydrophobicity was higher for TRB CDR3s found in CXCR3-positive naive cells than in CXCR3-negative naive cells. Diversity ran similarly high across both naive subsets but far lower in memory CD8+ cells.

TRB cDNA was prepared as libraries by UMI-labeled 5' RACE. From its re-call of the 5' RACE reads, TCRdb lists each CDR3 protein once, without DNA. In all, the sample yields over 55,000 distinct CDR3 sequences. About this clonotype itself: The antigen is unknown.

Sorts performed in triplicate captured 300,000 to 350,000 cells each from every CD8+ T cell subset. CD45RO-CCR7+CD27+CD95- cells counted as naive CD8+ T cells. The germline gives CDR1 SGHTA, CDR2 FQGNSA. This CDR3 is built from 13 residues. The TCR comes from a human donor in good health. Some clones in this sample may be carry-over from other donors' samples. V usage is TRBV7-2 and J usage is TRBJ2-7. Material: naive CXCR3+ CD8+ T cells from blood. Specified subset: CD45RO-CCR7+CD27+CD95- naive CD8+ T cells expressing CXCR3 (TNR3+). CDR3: CASSLFRSYEQYF.